This entry features one T cell receptor beta chain sequence. As yet, its antigen is unknown. Template material for amplifying TCR beta CDR3 regions consisted of RNA transcripts. RT-PCR in the first round (using the HTBI primer set) targeted the TCR CDR3. From the multiplex PCR reads, TCRdb called clonotypes with MiXCR, one entry per CDR3 protein. Among a few hundred thousand distinct CDR3 sequences listed, approximately 14% were seen once. The V gene's germline CDR1 is SNHLY and CDR2 FYNNEI. This CDR3 has 12 residues. Trimming left V 7 bases short and J 4 bases short, with 11 bases between. The data originate from a study of T cells in Graves' hyperthyroidism and ophthalmopathy. The study's findings and limits: Blood shared most expanded thyroid clonotypes above 0.001.

Patients showing uncontrolled infection, other autoimmune disease, pregnancy or lactation were ineligible. Sequencing input: blood. The origin of this receptor is a woman aged 60 to 75 with Graves' ophthalmopathy. J is TRBJ2-7 and V is TRBV2; a weak D match, TRBD1 (6 bases). CDR3 DNA: TGTGCCAGCACTCAGCAGGGGTACGAGCAGTACTTC. The encoded protein is CASTQQGYEQYF.